One and the same sample provided the 22 T cell receptor beta chains below, sequenced in a study of blood T cell repertoires in COVID-19. The protocol was immunoSEQ multiplex PCR, while the TCRdb copy is restricted to in-frame clones and leaves out a portion. Of fewer than 110,000 clones listed, less than 85% are singletons. The sequenced sample consisted of peripheral blood. The receptor set was obtained from a woman aged 70-85 years with active or convalescent COVID-19.

This sequence joins TRBV7-2 and TRBJ2-6, with D perhaps matching TRBD1 (6 bases). The V end was cut by 0 bases, the J end by 2 bases, with 14 bases between. This CDR3 region has 18 residues. The germline CDR1 and CDR2 sequences are SGHTA and FQGNSA. CDR3 region: CASSLAPVGAAGANVLTF. DNA for the CDR3: TGTGCCAGCAGCTTAGCGCCAGTGGGGGCGGCTGGGGCCAACGTCCTGACTTTC.

V gene TRBV19 combines with J gene TRBJ1-5, with 9 bases aligning to TRBD1. This CDR3 region has 16 residues. Germline values: CDR1 LNHDA, CDR2 SQIVND (reference sequence). V dropped 5 bases and J dropped 0; count of bases not matched to a gene: 5. The CDR3 loop reads CASSLGTGNSNQPQHF. CDR3 sequence (DNA): TGTGCCAGTAGTTTAGGGACAGGGAATAGCAATCAGCCCCAGCATTTT.

A single count supports this clone. The chain combines TRBV14 with TRBJ2-7; 8 bases line up with TRBD2. The CDR3 has 15 amino acids. The junction had 7 bases not matched to a gene; V was cut back by 3 bases and J by 3 bases. The V gene's germline CDR1 is SGHDN and CDR2 FVKESK. DNA of the CDR3: TGTGCCAGCAGCCAGTTGGTCGGGGGGGGCTACGAGCAGTACTTC. Amino acids: CASSQLVGGGYEQYF.

The V call is TRBV9, the J call TRBJ2-7; TRBD1 might be the D (6 bases). The CDR3 consists of 15 residues. Germline-derived CDR1 and CDR2 are SGDLS and YYNGEE. Trimming shortened V by 3 bases and J by 3 bases, and 16 bases separated the two germline ends. In nucleotides, the CDR3 is TGTGCCAGCAGCGACTCGGGGCAGGGGAACTACGAGCAGTACTTC. It is translated as CASSDSGQGNYEQYF.

This chain uses TRBV5-1 with TRBJ1-1; no firm D call. V lost 4 bases and J lost 1, with 14 bases in between. The V gene's germline CDR1 is SGHRS and CDR2 YFSETQ. The CDR3 has 15 residues. The CDR3 DNA reads as TGCGCCAGCAGCCCAGAACCCAGCGGGAACACTGAAGCTTTCTTT. Translating it yields CASSPEPSGNTEAFF.

V and J are TRBV6-6 and TRBJ2-7; D is possibly TRBD1 (6 bases). Trimming cost V 1 base and J 1 base, with 11 bases left between them. The CDR3 contains 15 residues. Per the germline V gene, CDR1 is MNHNY and CDR2 is SVGAGI (reference sequence). The CDR3 sequence is CASSYYEGGSYEQYF. The CDR3 nucleotides are TGTGCCAGCAGTTACTACGAAGGGGGTTCCTACGAGCAGTACTTC.

The J gene is TRBJ2-7, the V gene TRBV7-9, with unresolved D. This CDR3 is 12 amino acids long. Per the germline V gene, CDR1 is SEHNR and CDR2 is FQNEAQ (reference sequence). V was cut by 5 bases and J by 0 bases, with 5 bases left in between. CDR3 in amino acids: CASSASSYEQYF. The CDR3 region has the DNA TGTGCCAGCAGCGCTAGCTCCTACGAGCAGTACTTC.

The J gene is TRBJ2-7, the V gene TRBV10-3; possible D gene TRBD2, 7 bases. The V gene's germline CDR1 is ENHRY and CDR2 SYGVKD. Trimming pared 2 bases from V and 5 bases from J, leaving 16 bases between. The CDR3 consists of 15 residues. The CDR3 nucleotides are TGTGCCATCAGTGAGAAGGGGGGGAAGAGCGACGAGCAGTACTTC. As protein: CAISEKGGKSDEQYF.

The rearrangement joins TRBV28 to TRBJ1-5, with 8 bases identical to TRBD1. This CDR3 comprises 16 residues. In germline, CDR1 is MDHEN, CDR2 SYDVKM. Losses at the gene ends were 9 bases for V and 7 bases for J; bases not matched to a gene: 17. CDR3 amino acids: CASSSGGFHGGQPQHF. The CDR3 region has the DNA TGTGCCAGTTCATCAGGGGGCTTCCACGGTGGCCAGCCCCAGCATTTT.

This chain connects TRBV10-3 to TRBJ1-5; no definite D call. V lost 2 bases and J lost 4, with 3 bases in between. CDR3 size: 12 residues. Germline CDR1 ENHRY, CDR2 SYGVKD. The CDR3 sequence: CAISEANQPQHF. CDR3 DNA sequence: TGTGCCATCAGTGAGGCGAATCAGCCCCAGCATTTT.

The V gene is TRBV14, the J gene TRBJ2-7, with D maybe TRBD1 (7 bases). The length of the CDR3 is 16 residues. Germline CDR1 reads SGHDN; CDR2 reads FVKESK. Trimming cost V 4 bases and J 0 bases, with 16 bases left between them. The CDR3 protein is CASSRQGGGFSYEQYF. In nucleotides, the CDR3 is TGTGCCAGCAGCCGCCAGGGGGGTGGGTTCTCCTACGAGCAGTACTTC.

The chain joins TRBV27 to TRBJ1-2; 7 nucleotides match TRBD1. V dropped 4 bases and J dropped 4; count of bases not matched to a gene: 9. The CDR3 covers 15 residues. Germline CDR1 MNHEY, CDR2 SMNVEV (reference sequence). Here the CDR3 reads CASSYSQGVTYGYTF. The DNA of the CDR3 is TGTGCCAGCAGTTACTCCCAGGGGGTTACCTATGGCTACACCTTC.

V gene TRBV2 combines with J gene TRBJ2-3; 10 nucleotides agree with TRBD2. Germline CDR1 reads SNHLY; CDR2 reads FYNNEI. The CDR3 length is 17 residues. V lost 9 bases, J lost 2 bases, and 14 bases stayed unmatched. Written as DNA, the CDR3 is TGTGCCAGAACATTAGCGGGGGGCCTTGTCAACACAGATACGCAGTATTTT. This gives the protein CARTLAGGLVNTDTQYF.

The CDR3 region is CASSQEPGRANYGYTF. The CDR3 DNA is TGTGCCAGCAGCCAAGAGCCGGGGAGAGCTAACTATGGCTACACCTTC. The chain couples TRBV3-1 (or the pseudogene TRBV3-2) to TRBJ1-2; D not resolved. Per germline, CDR1 LGHDT and CDR2 YNNKEL (reference sequence). This CDR3 is built from 16 residues. V was pared by 0 bases and J by 0 bases, with 11 bases between.

The chain has TRBV9 and TRBJ1-1; the match to TRBD1 covers 9 bases. The J segment lost 4 bases and the V segment lost 6 bases, leaving 7 bases of the junction unmatched. Germline V lookup: CDR1 SGDLS, CDR2 YYNGEE. This CDR3 spans 14 amino acids. For the CDR3, the DNA is TGTGCCAGCACTCGGACAGGGGAGGGCACTGAAGCTTTCTTT. Its translation is CASTRTGEGTEAFF.

The V gene is TRBV28, the J gene TRBJ2-4, with D possibly being TRBD2 (7 bases). Looked up from germline, CDR1 is MDHEN and CDR2 is SYDVKM. The CDR3 runs 17 residues. Deletions cut 8 bases from V and 5 bases from J, with 25 bases between. Here the CDR3 DNA reads TGTGCCAGCCTTGCCTCAACGGGGGGCGGGTTCGAAAACATTCAGTACTTC. Amino acids: CASLASTGGGFENIQYF.

This chain joins TRBV14 and TRBJ1-3; TRBD1 matches 8 bases. V shed 1 base, J shed 8 bases, and the junction held 10 bases outside the gene matches. The CDR3 runs 16 residues. Germline CDR1 is SGHDN and CDR2 is FVKESK. The CDR3 DNA follows: TGTGCCAGCAGCCAAGCTCGGTACAGGGGGGAATACACCATATATTTT. It is translated as CASSQARYRGEYTIYF.

The DNA of the CDR3 is TGTGCCAGCAGCGTAGGGGTCAGGGACACCGGGGAGCTGTTTTTT. Amino acids: CASSVGVRDTGELFF. This chain connects TRBV9 to TRBJ2-2; the D gene is possibly TRBD1 (5 bases). The CDR3 extends over 15 amino acids. CDR1 SGDLS and CDR2 YYNGEE come from the germline V gene. The ends were cut back, 0 bases at V and 3 bases at J, with 9 bases in the middle.

The rearrangement uses TRBV4-3 and TRBJ1-2; 8 bases are shared with TRBD1. Germline V CDR1 and CDR2: LGHNA, YSLEER. The CDR3 totals 17 residues. J lost 5 bases, V lost 0 bases, and 11 bases had no gene match. The CDR3: CASSQDYRGRTGYGYTF. The CDR3 bases are TGCGCCAGCAGCCAAGATTACCGCGGGCGGACAGGGTATGGCTACACCTTC.

The V and J genes are TRBV30 and TRBJ2-2; 10 positions match TRBD2. The V segment lost 2 bases and the J segment 6 bases; nucleotides outside the gene matches: 3. The CDR3 sequence is 14 residues long. In germline, CDR1 is GTSNPN, CDR2 SVGIG (reference sequence). For the CDR3, the DNA is TGTGCCTGGAGTAGCGGGGGGGTCTCCGGGGAGCTGTTTTTT. This gives the protein CAWSSGGVSGELFF.

This clone was detected once. The rearrangement joins TRBV10-3 to TRBJ2-2, with D possibly being TRBD1 (8 bases). Germline CDR1 reads ENHRY; CDR2 reads SYGVKD. The length of the CDR3 is 15 residues. V dropped 8 bases and J dropped 6 bases, with 19 bases sitting between them. The CDR3: CAIASGQGGPGELFF. In nucleotides, the CDR3 is TGTGCCATCGCATCCGGACAGGGAGGGCCCGGGGAGCTGTTTTTT.

The CDR3, as DNA: TGTGCCAGCAGTTTAGTGGCAGGGGGTAACTCACCCCTCCACTTT. Translating gives CASSLVAGGNSPLHF. The gene calls are TRBV28 and TRBJ1-6, with TRBD1 matching 7 bases. This CDR3 has 15 residues. In germline, CDR1 is MDHEN, CDR2 SYDVKM. The J segment lost 10 bases and the V segment lost 2 bases, leaving 8 bases of the junction unmatched.